This TCR beta chain derives from a study of blood T cell repertoires in COVID-19. Study summary: Samples taken during acute and convalescent COVID-19 were collected in the United States, Italy and Spain. Nucleic acid was either cDNA or gDNA, and it came from T cells, B-cell-depleted T cells, or PBMCs.

Original analysis: For nucleated cells, counts were estimated from reference gene primer amplification. Clones were read by immunoSEQ multiplex PCR, and TCRdb kept only the in-frame ones, dropping some. V, J and clone size are those of that table, while D and trimming were read from the DNA. The sample holds 470,000 or so clones, 80% to 90% seen once. Germline V gene lookup returns CDR1 SNHLY and CDR2 FYNNEI. This CDR3 is 13 amino acids long. Trimming cost V 8 bases and J 4 bases; bases outside gene matches: 8. Input material: peripheral blood. The rearrangement uses TRBV2 and TRBJ2-7; 7 bases line up with TRBD1. The sequence was collected from a woman aged 30 to 39 with acute or convalescent COVID-19. CDR3 in amino acids: CASRHYRGYEQYF. CDR3 nucleotide sequence: TGTGCCAGCCGTCATTACAGGGGATACGAGCAGTACTTC.